The rows below give T cell receptor beta chains drawn from one sample of a study of T cell responses to AZD1222 COVID-19 vaccine. Repertoires were generated with immunoSEQ multiplex PCR, while TCRdb's copy carries only in-frame clones and drops some. The repertoire consists of tens of thousands of clones, with approximately 91% occurring once and the leading ten covering around 4.9%. Sequencing was performed on peripheral blood, taken on day 0 of AZD1222 vaccination. The origin of the receptors is an adult in good health. The CDR3 runs from the conserved cysteine through the conserved F or W. A D gene is named only where the DNA matches it firmly. Expanded clones get a size class; other rows say once, few or many, or leave the size out.

J gene	V gene	D gene	clone size	CDR3 protein	CDR3 DNA
TRBJ2-3	TRBV9	NA	NA	CASITTRITDTQYF	TGTGCCAGCATTACGACCAGAATCACAGATACGCAGTATTTT
TRBJ2-5	TRBV3-1/TRBV3-2	NA	NA	CASSQVLGRPQETQYF	TGTGCCAGCTCTCAAGTCCTCGGCCGCCCCCAAGAGACCCAGTACTTC
TRBJ2-6	TRBV2	NA	NA	CASSFRGLDGANVLTF	TGTGCCAGCAGTTTCAGGGGCCTAGATGGGGCCAACGTCCTGACTTTC
TRBJ1-3	TRBV6-5	NA	NA	CASSSRGLSSGNTIYF	TGTGCCAGCAGTTCCCGGGGCCTGAGCTCTGGAAACACCATATATTTT
TRBJ2-7	TRBV28	TRBD1	NA	CASIRDSGEQYF	TGTGCCAGCATCCGGGACAGTGGGGAGCAGTACTTC
TRBJ1-1	TRBV5-5	NA	NA	CASSLQSWTANTEAFF	TGTGCCAGCAGCCTACAATCTTGGACAGCGAACACTGAAGCTTTCTTT
TRBJ1-2	TRBV11-2	NA	NA	CASSLGQKANYGYTF	TGTGCCAGCAGCTTAGGACAGAAAGCTAACTATGGCTACACCTTC
TRBJ1-1	TRBV18	NA	NA	CASSLIHRDTEAFF	TGTGCCAGCTCCCTCATCCACAGGGACACTGAAGCTTTCTTT
TRBJ1-6	TRBV7-9	TRBD1	few	CASSVTGTGVNSPLHF	TGTGCCAGCAGCGTTACCGGGACAGGGGTTAATTCACCCCTCCACTTT
TRBJ2-2	TRBV5-1	TRBD1	NA	CASSPTRTGGADTGELFF	TGCGCCAGCAGCCCGACAAGGACAGGGGGCGCTGACACCGGGGAGCTGTTTTTT
TRBJ2-1	TRBV5-1	TRBD2	NA	CASSLIGTSSDEQFF	TGCGCCAGCAGCTTGATCGGGACTAGCAGCGATGAGCAGTTCTTC
TRBJ1-6	TRBV7-8	TRBD1	NA	CASSLGNRGSSPLHF	TGTGCCAGCAGCTTAGGGAACAGGGGAAGTTCACCCCTCCACTTT
TRBJ2-7	TRBV2	NA	NA	CASSVGQVQYF	TGTGCCAGCAGTGTTGGCCAGGTGCAGTACTTC
TRBJ2-7	TRBV7-8	NA	few	CASSPGQWNSYEQYF	TGTGCCAGCAGCCCTGGGCAGTGGAACTCCTACGAGCAGTACTTC
TRBJ2-7	TRBV19	NA	NA	CASTPDSLKTYEQYF	TGTGCCAGTACCCCCGACAGCCTCAAAACCTACGAGCAGTACTTC
TRBJ2-3	TRBV27	TRBD2	NA	CASSPLAGLSTDTQYF	TGTGCCAGCAGTCCGTTAGCGGGGCTTAGCACAGATACGCAGTATTTT
TRBJ2-5	TRBV24-1	TRBD1	NA	CATSDSPIRGQYQETQYF	TGTGCCACCAGTGATTCCCCTATCAGGGGGCAGTACCAAGAGACCCAGTACTTC
TRBJ2-7	TRBV3-1/TRBV3-2	TRBD2	NA	CASSLRLAGGTYYEQYF	TGTGCCAGCAGCCTACGGCTAGCGGGGGGGACTTACTACGAGCAGTACTTC
TRBJ1-6	TRBV4-3	TRBD1	NA	CASSQGTGEKNSPLHF	TGCGCCAGCAGCCAAGGGACAGGGGAAAAGAATTCACCCCTCCACTTT
TRBJ1-2	TRBV11-2	NA	once	CASSLDTPPANYGYTF	TGTGCCAGCAGCTTAGATACGCCCCCGGCAAACTATGGCTACACCTTC
TRBJ1-5	TRBV6-2/TRBV6-3	NA	few	CASSYGGSNQPQHF	TGTGCCAGCAGTTACGGGGGGAGCAATCAGCCCCAGCATTTT
TRBJ2-5	TRBV28	NA	NA	CASSSLERLSQETQYF	TGTGCCAGCAGTTCCCTCGAGAGGTTGTCGCAAGAGACCCAGTACTTC
TRBJ1-1	TRBV14	TRBD1	NA	CASSPPTGGNTEAFF	TGTGCCAGCAGCCCACCGACAGGGGGGAACACTGAAGCTTTCTTT
TRBJ2-3	TRBV7-2	NA	once	CASSRDPARSDTQYF	TGTGCCAGCAGCCGGGATCCCGCCCGGTCGGATACGCAGTATTTT
TRBJ2-5	TRBV12-3/TRBV12-4	NA	NA	CASRTGGPETQYF	TGTGCCAGCAGGACTGGTGGGCCAGAGACCCAGTACTTC
TRBJ1-2	TRBV2	TRBD1	NA	CASIGGWGQGFYGYTF	TGTGCCAGCATCGGAGGTTGGGGACAGGGGTTCTATGGCTACACCTTC
TRBJ2-5	TRBV28	NA	NA	CASGTSTMKETQYF	TGTGCCAGTGGGACATCGACTATGAAAGAGACCCAGTACTTC
TRBJ1-1	TRBV19	NA	NA	CASTIVGLTTEAFF	TGTGCCAGTACGATTGTGGGGCTGACCACTGAAGCTTTCTTT
TRBJ1-3	TRBV18	TRBD1	once	CASSPGQVSGNTIYF	TGTGCCAGCTCACCGGGACAGGTCTCTGGAAACACCATATATTTT
TRBJ1-2	TRBV5-4	TRBD1	NA	CASSLDRGGGYTF	TGTGCCAGCAGCTTGGACAGGGGAGGTGGCTACACCTTC
TRBJ2-3	TRBV29-1	TRBD1	NA	CSVGQVFTDTQYF	TGCAGCGTCGGACAGGTTTTCACAGATACGCAGTATTTT
TRBJ2-3	TRBV4-3	TRBD2	few	CASSQGRLAGGTQYF	TGCGCCAGCAGCCAAGGTCGACTAGCGGGGGGTACGCAGTATTTT
TRBJ1-6	TRBV6-1	NA	NA	CASSEFGRGTYNSPLHF	TGTGCCAGCAGTGAATTCGGGCGGGGCACCTATAATTCACCCCTCCACTTT
TRBJ2-7	TRBV27	NA	once	CASKRTGDYEQYF	TGTGCCAGCAAGCGGACGGGGGACTACGAGCAGTACTTC
TRBJ1-2	TRBV5-8	NA	NA	CASSPDGYGYTF	TGTGCCAGCAGCCCGGACGGTTATGGCTACACCTTC
TRBJ1-1	TRBV30	NA	NA	CAWSQMNTEAFF	TGTGCCTGGAGTCAAATGAACACTGAAGCTTTCTTT
TRBJ2-2	TRBV2	TRBD2	NA	CASSSRTSGGDKELFF	TGTGCCAGCAGTTCGAGGACTAGCGGGGGGGACAAAGAGCTGTTTTTT
TRBJ2-5	TRBV3-1/TRBV3-2	NA	NA	CASSQTQAWETQYF	TGTGCCAGCAGCCAAACTCAGGCCTGGGAGACCCAGTACTTC
TRBJ2-1	TRBV2	NA	NA	CASSRRGAYNEQFF	TGTGCCAGCAGTCGGAGGGGGGCATACAATGAGCAGTTCTTC
TRBJ2-3	TRBV3-1/TRBV3-2	NA	NA	CASSQGPHGFHTQYF	TGTGCCAGCAGCCAGGGGCCACACGGATTCCATACGCAGTATTTT
TRBJ2-7	TRBV7-9	TRBD1	NA	CASSFGQGVYYEQYF	TGTGCCAGCAGCTTTGGTCAGGGGGTCTACTACGAGCAGTACTTC
TRBJ2-7	TRBV4-1	NA	NA	CASSQDSGVEQYF	TGCGCCAGCAGCCAAGATTCGGGCGTCGAGCAGTACTTC
TRBJ1-1	TRBV7-6	NA	NA	CASSLVANTEAFF	TGTGCCAGCAGCTTAGTTGCGAACACTGAAGCTTTCTTT
TRBJ1-4	TRBV15	NA	NA	CATSRDLTRRLFF	TGTGCCACCAGCAGAGATCTGACAAGGAGACTGTTTTTT
TRBJ1-5	TRBV2	TRBD1	NA	CASSEQGAGEPQHF	TGTGCCAGCAGTGAACAGGGGGCAGGTGAGCCCCAGCATTTT
TRBJ1-3	TRBV6-1	NA	NA	CASSENHSGNTIYF	TGTGCCAGCAGTGAAAATCACTCTGGAAACACCATATATTTT
TRBJ1-1	TRBV15	TRBD1	NA	CATSRPGQGLVEAFF	TGTGCCACCAGCAGGCCGGGACAGGGCTTGGTTGAAGCTTTCTTT
TRBJ1-1	TRBV6-2/TRBV6-3	TRBD1	once	CASSYTGQGRGTEAFF	TGTGCCAGCAGTTACACGGGACAGGGGAGAGGGACTGAAGCTTTCTTT
TRBJ2-7	TRBV5-5	NA	NA	CASSLENAVAEQYF	TGTGCCAGCAGCCTCGAGAACGCCGTTGCCGAGCAGTACTTC
TRBJ1-1	TRBV19	NA	NA	CASTPGNTEAFF	TGTGCCAGTACCCCGGGTAACACTGAAGCTTTCTTT